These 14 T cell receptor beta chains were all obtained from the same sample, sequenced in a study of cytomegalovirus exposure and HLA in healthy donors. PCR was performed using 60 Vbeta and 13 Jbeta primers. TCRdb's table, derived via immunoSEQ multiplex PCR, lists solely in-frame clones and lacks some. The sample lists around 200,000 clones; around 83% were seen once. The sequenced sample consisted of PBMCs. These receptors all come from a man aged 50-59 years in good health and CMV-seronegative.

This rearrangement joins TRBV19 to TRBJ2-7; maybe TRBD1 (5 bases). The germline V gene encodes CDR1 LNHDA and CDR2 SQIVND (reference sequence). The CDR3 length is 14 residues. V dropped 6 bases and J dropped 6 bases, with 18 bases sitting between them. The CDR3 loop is CASRIALGLGEQYF. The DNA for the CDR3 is TGTGCCAGTAGAATCGCCTTGGGGCTCGGCGAGCAGTACTTC. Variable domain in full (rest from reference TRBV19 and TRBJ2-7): DGGITQSPKYLFRKEGQNVTLSCEQNLNHDAMYWYRQDPGQGLRLIYYSQIVNDFQKGDIAEGYSVSREKKESFPLTVTSAQKNPTAFYLCASRIALGLGEQYFGPGTRLTVT.

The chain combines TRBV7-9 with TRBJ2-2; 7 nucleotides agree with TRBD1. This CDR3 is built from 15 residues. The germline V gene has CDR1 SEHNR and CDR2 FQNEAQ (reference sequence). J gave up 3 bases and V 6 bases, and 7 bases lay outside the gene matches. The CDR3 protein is CASRPRGLDTGELFF. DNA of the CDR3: TGTGCCAGCAGACCAAGGGGGCTGGACACCGGGGAGCTGTTTTTT.

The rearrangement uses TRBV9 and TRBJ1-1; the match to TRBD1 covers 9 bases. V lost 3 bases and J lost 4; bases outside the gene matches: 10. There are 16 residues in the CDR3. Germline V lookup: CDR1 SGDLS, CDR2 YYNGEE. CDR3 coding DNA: TGTGCCAGCAGCGCACAGGGGGCGCGGGGGGGCACTGAAGCTTTCTTT. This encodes CASSAQGARGGTEAFF. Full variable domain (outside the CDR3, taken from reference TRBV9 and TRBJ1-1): DSGVTQTPKHLITATGQRVTLRCSPRSGDLSVYWYQQSLDQGLQFLIQYYNGEERAKGNILERFSAQQFPDLHSELNLSSLELGDSALYFCASSAQGARGGTEAFFGQGTRLTVV.

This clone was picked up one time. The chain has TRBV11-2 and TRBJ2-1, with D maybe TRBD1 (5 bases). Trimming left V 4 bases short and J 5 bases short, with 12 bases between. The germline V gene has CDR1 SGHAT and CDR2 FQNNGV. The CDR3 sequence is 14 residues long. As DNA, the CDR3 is TGTGCCAGCAGCTGGGGCTCAACTGACAATGAGCAGTTCTTC. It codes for CASSWGSTDNEQFF. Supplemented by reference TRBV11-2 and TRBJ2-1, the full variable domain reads EAGVAQSPRYKIIEKRQSVAFWCNPISGHATLYWYQQILGQGPKLLIQFQNNGVVDDSQLPKDRFSAERLKGVDSTLKIQPAKLEDSAVYLCASSWGSTDNEQFFGPGTRLTVL.

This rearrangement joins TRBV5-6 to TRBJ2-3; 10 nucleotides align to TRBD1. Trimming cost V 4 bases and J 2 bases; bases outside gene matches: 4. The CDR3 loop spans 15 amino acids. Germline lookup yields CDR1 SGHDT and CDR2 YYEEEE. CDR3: CASSQGQGHTDTQYF. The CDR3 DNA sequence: TGTGCCAGCAGCCAGGGACAGGGGCACACAGATACGCAGTATTTT.

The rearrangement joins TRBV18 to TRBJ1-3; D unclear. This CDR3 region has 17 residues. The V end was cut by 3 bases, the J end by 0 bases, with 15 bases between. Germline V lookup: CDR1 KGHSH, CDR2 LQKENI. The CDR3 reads CASSPSGSPFSGNTIYF. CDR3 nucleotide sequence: TGTGCCAGCTCACCTTCGGGGTCTCCATTCTCTGGAAACACCATATATTTT.

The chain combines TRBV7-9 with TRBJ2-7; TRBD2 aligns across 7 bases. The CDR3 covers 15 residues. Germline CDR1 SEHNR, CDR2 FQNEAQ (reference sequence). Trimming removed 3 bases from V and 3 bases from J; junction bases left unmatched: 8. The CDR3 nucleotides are TGTGCCAGCAGCTTTCTAGCGGACATAGTCTACGAGCAGTACTTC. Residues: CASSFLADIVYEQYF.

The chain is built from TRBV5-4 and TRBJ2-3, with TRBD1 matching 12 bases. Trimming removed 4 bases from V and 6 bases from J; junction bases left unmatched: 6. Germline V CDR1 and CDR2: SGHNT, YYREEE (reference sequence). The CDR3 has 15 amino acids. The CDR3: CASSPPGQGADTQYF. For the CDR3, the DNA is TGTGCCAGCAGCCCCCCGGGACAGGGGGCTGATACGCAGTATTTT.

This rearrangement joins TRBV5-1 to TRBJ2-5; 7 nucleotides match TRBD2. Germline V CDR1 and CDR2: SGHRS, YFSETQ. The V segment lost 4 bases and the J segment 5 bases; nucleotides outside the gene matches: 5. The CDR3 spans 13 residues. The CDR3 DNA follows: TGCGCCAGCAGCGGGGGGGGTCCCGAGACCCAGTACTTC. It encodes CASSGGGPETQYF.

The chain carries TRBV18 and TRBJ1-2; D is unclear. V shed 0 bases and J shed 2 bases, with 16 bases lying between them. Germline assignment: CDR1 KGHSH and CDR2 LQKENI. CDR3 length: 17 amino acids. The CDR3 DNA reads TGTGCCAGCTCACCACCGATCACTCCATACCCCAACTATGGCTACACCTTC. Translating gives CASSPPITPYPNYGYTF.

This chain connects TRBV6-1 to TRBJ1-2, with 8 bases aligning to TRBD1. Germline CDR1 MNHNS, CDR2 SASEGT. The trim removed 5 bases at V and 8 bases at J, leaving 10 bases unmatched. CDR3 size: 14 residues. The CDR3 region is CASSRGTGALGYTF. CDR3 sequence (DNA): TGTGCCAGCAGTCGGGGGACAGGTGCGTTGGGCTACACCTTC.

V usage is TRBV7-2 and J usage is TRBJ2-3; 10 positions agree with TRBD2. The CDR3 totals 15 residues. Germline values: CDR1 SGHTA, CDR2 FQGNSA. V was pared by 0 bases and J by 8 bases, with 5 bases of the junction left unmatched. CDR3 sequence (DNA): TGTGCCAGCAGCTTAGCTAGCGGGAGGCGGAGTACGCAGTATTTT. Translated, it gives CASSLASGRRSTQYF.

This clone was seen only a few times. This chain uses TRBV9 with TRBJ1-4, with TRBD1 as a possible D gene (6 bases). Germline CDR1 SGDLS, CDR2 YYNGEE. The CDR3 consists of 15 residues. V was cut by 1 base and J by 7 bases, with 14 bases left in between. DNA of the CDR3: TGTGCCAGCAGCGTAAAGGGGGGGGCTAGTGAAAAACTGTTTTTT. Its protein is CASSVKGGASEKLFF.

CDR3 loop: CASSPTSVKETQYF. CDR3 in DNA: TGTGCCAGCAGCCCAACGAGTGTCAAAGAGACCCAGTACTTC. V gene TRBV7-6 combines with J gene TRBJ2-5; D uncertain. This CDR3 has 14 amino acids. V was cut by 5 bases and J by 3 bases, with 13 bases left in between. CDR1 and CDR2 from the germline V gene are SGHVS and FNYEAQ. Full variable domain (rest looked up from reference TRBV7-6 and TRBJ2-5): GAGVSQSPRYKVTKRGQDVALRCDPISGHVSLYWYRQALGQGPEFLTYFNYEAQQDKSGLPNDRFSAERPEGSISTLTIQRTEQRDSAMYRCASSPTSVKETQYFGPGTRLLVL.